This TCR beta chain was found in a study of Ad26.COV2.S vaccination and SARS-CoV-2 variants. Profiling relied on immunoSEQ multiplex PCR, and the TCRdb table lists in-frame clones only, not all of them. The profile covers hundreds of thousands of clones, with about 90% appearing a single time and 1.5% taken by the ten largest. CDR1 KGHDR and CDR2 SFDVKD come from the germline V gene. The CDR3 extends over 17 amino acids. Trimming cost V 9 bases and J 0 bases; bases outside gene matches: 10. Treatment specified: around 19 received Ad26.COV2.S at low or high dose, single or two shots; about five received placebo; per-sample allocation not given. On day 63 after the first injection, vaccine and placebo recipients gave samples.

This clonotype was obtained from a person aged 18-65 years who received the Ad26.COV2.S COVID-19 vaccine or a placebo. This chain joins TRBV24-1 and TRBJ2-6; 7 nucleotides align to TRBD1. The specimen comprised peripheral blood, sampled in a trial of Ad26.COV2.S vaccine versus placebo. The CDR3 is CATSGTEIFSGANVLTF. In DNA, the CDR3 is TGTGCCACCTCCGGGACAGAGATTTTCTCTGGGGCCAACGTCCTGACTTTC.